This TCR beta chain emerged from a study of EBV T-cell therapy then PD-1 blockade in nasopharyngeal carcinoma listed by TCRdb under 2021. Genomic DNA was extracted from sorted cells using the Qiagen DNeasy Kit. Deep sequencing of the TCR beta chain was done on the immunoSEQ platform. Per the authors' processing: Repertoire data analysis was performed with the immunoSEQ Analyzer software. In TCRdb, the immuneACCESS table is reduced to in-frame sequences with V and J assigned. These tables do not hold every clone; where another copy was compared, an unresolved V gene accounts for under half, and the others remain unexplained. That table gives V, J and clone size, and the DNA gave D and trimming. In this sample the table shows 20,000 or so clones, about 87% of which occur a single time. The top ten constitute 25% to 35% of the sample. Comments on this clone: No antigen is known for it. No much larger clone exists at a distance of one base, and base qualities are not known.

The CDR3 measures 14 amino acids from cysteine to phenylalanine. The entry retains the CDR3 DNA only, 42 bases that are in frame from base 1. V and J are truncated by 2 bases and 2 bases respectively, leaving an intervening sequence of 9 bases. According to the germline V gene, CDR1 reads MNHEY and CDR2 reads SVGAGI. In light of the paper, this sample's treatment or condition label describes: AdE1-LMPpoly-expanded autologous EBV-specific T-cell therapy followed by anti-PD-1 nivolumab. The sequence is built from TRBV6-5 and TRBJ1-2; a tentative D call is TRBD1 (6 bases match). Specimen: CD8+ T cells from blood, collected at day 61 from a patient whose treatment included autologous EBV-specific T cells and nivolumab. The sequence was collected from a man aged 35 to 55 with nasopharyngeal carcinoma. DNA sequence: TGTGCCAGCAGTTACGTGGACAGCAACTATGGCTACACCTTC. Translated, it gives CASSYVDSNYGYTF.